This T cell receptor (beta chain) was sequenced during a study of cytomegalovirus exposure and HLA in healthy donors. The PCR contained 60 Vbeta and 13 Jbeta primers. Libraries were prepared by immunoSEQ multiplex PCR; TCRdb keeps only in-frame clonotypes and omits some of them. The sample totals 65,000 to 90,000 clones. The study, taken as a whole, reports: 87-base-pair reads could not separate some V segments, including TRBV6-2 and TRBV6-3. Apparent HLA restriction characterized most CMV-associated TCR beta chains in a later analysis. Among immune exposure information, only CMV serostatus was available. Association of 16,951 TCR beta sequences with HLA alleles was found at 0.05 false discovery rate in a later analysis.

V dropped 2 bases and J dropped 4 bases, with 14 bases sitting between them. Germline CDR1 MNHNS, CDR2 SASEGT. The CDR3 is 15 residues long. In regard to this clone: Its antigen is unidentified.

This chain joins TRBV6-1 and TRBJ1-1, with D maybe TRBD1 (5 bases). Sequencing input: PBMCs. This TCR was recovered from a man aged 35 to 55 in good health and CMV-seronegative. The CDR3 region is CASSEPPGGGTEAFF. In DNA, the CDR3 is TGTGCCAGCAGTGAACCCCCGGGCGGGGGCACTGAAGCTTTCTTT.